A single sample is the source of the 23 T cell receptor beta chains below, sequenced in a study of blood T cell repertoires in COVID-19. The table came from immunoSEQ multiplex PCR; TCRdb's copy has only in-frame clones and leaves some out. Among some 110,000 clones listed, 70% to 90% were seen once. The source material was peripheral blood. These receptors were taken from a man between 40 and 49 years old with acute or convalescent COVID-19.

CDR3 bases: TGTGCCAGCAGGCTGGGACTTCAAGAGACCCAGTACTTC. As protein: CASRLGLQETQYF. The genes are TRBV12-3 or TRBV12-4 and TRBJ2-5; D possibly corresponds to TRBD2 (6 bases). Trimming left V 6 bases short and J 2 bases short, with 10 bases between. The CDR3 totals 13 residues.

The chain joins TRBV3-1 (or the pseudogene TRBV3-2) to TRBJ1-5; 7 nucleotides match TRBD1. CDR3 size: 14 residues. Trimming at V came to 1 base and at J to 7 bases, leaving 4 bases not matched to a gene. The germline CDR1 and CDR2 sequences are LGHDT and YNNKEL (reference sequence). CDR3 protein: CASSQVRGRQPQHF. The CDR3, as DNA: TGTGCCAGCAGCCAAGTGAGGGGGCGACAGCCCCAGCATTTT.

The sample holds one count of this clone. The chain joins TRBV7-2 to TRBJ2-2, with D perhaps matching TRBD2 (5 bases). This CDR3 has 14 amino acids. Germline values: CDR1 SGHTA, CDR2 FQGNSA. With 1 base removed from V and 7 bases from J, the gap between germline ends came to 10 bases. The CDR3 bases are TGTGCCAGCAGCTTAGGTAGCGCGAACGGGGAGCTGTTTTTT. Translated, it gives CASSLGSANGELFF.

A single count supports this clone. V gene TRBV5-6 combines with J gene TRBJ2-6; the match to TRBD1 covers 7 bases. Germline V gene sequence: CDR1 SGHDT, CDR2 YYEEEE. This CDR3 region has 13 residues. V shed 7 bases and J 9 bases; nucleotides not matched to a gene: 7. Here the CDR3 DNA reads TGTGCCAGCCAGAGGGGACAGAGCAACGTCCTGACTTTC. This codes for CASQRGQSNVLTF.

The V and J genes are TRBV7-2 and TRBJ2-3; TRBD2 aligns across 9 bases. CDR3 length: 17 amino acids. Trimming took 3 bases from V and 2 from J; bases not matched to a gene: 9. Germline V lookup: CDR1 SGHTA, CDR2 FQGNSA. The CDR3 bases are TGTGCCAGCAGCTTGGGCCGGCTAGCGGGGACCACAGATACGCAGTATTTT. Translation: CASSLGRLAGTTDTQYF.

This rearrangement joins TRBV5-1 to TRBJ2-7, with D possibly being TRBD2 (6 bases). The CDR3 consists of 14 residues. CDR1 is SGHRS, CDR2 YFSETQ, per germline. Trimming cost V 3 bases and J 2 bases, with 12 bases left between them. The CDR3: CASSSGLTTYEQYF. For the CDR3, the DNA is TGCGCCAGCAGCTCGGGACTCACAACCTACGAGCAGTACTTC.

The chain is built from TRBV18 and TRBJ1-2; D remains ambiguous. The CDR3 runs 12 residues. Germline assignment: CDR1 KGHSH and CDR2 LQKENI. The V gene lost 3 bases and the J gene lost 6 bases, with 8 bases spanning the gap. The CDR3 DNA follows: TGTGCCAGCTCACCCCGGTTGGATGGCTACACCTTC. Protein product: CASSPRLDGYTF.

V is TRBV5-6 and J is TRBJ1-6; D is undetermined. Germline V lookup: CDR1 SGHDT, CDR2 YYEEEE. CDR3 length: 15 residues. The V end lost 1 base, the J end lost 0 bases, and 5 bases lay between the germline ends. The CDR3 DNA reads TGTGCCAGCAGCTTGTATCTCTCCTATAATTCACCCCTCCACTTT. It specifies CASSLYLSYNSPLHF.

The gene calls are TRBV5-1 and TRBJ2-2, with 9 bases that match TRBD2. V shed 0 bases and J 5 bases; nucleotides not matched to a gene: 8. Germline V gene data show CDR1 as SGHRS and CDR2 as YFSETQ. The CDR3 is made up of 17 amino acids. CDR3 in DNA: TGCGCCAGCAGCTTGGCGGTAGCGGGAGTGCGAACCGGGGAGCTGTTTTTT. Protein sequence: CASSLAVAGVRTGELFF.

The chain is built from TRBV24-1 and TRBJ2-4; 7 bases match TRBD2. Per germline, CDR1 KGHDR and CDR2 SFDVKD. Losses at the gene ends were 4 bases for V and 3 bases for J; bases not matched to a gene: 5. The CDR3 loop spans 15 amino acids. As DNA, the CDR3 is TGTGCCACCAGTGAGGGGGGGAGAGGCAAAAACATTCAGTACTTC. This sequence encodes CATSEGGRGKNIQYF.

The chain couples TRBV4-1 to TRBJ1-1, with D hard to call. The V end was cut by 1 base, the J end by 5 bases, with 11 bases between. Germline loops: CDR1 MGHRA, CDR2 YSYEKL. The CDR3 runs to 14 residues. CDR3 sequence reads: CASSQGHPGTEAFF. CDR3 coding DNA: TGCGCCAGCAGCCAAGGTCACCCCGGGACTGAAGCTTTCTTT.

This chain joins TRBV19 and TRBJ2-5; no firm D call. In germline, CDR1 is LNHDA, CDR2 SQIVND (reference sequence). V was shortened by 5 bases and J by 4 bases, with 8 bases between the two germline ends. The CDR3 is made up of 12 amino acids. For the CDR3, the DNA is TGTGCCAGTAGTGCAGAACGAGAGACCCAGTACTTC. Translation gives CASSAERETQYF.

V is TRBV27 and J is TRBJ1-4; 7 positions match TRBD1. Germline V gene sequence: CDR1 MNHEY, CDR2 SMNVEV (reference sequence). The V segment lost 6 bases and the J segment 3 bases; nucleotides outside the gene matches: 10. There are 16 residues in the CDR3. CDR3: CASSRGGLTANEKLFF. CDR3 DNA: TGTGCCAGCAGCCGAGGGGGCCTCACGGCTAATGAAAAACTGTTTTTT.

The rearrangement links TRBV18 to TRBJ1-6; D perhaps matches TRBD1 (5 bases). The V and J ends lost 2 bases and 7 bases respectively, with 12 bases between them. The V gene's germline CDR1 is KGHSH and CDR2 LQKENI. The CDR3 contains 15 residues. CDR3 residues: CASSPNSPGNSPLHF. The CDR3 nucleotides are TGTGCCAGCTCACCAAACAGCCCAGGGAATTCACCCCTCCACTTT.

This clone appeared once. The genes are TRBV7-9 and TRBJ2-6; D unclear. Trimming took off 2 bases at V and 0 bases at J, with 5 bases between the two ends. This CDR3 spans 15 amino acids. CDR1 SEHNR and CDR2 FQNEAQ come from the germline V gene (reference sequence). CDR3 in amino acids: CASSLMASGANVLTF. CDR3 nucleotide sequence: TGTGCCAGCAGCTTAATGGCCTCTGGGGCCAACGTCCTGACTTTC.

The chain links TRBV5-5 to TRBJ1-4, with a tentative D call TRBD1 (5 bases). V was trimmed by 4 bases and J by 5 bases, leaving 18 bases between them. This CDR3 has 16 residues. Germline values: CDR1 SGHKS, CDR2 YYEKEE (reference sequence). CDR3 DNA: TGTGCCAGCAGCCCCCCCTTGGGGGGGACCAATGAAAAACTGTTTTTT. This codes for CASSPPLGGTNEKLFF.

In DNA form, the CDR3 reads TGTGCCAGCAGTTATGAGGATTATCAGCCCCAGCATTTT. It is translated as CASSYEDYQPQHF. V is TRBV12-3 or TRBV12-4 and J is TRBJ1-5; D unclear. This CDR3 is 13 amino acids long. V lost 4 bases to trimming and J lost 5 bases, with 9 bases between them.

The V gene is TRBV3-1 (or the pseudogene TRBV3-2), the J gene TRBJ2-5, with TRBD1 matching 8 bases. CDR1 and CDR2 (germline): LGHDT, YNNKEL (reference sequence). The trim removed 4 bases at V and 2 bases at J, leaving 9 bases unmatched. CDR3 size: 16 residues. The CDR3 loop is CASSPGTGDVQETQYF. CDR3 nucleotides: TGTGCCAGCAGCCCAGGGACAGGCGACGTTCAAGAGACCCAGTACTTC.

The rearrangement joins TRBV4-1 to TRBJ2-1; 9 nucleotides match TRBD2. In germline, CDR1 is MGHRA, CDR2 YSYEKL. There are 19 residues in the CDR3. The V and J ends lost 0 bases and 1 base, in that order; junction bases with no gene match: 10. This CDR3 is CASSQDIRLAGHSYNEQFF. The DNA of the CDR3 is TGCGCCAGCAGCCAAGATATCCGTCTAGCGGGACATTCCTACAATGAGCAGTTCTTC.

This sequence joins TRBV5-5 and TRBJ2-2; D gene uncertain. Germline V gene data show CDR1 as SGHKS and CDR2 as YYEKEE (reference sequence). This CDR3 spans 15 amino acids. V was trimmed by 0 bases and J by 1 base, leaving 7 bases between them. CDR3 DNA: TGTGCCAGCAGCTTGGTTGGCCAGAACACCGGGGAGCTGTTTTTT. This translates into CASSLVGQNTGELFF.

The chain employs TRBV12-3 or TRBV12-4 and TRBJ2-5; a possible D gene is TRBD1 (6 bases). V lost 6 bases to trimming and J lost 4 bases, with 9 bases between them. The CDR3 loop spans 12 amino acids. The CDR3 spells CASSGQRETQYF. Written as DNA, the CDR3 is TGTGCCAGCAGCGGACAGCGAGAGACCCAGTACTTC.

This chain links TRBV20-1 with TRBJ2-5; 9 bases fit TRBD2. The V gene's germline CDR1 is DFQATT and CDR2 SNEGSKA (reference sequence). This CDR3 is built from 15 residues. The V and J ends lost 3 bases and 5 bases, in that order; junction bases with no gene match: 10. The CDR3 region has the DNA TGCAGTGCTAGTCCGCCGGTAGCGGGAGTCGAGACCCAGTACTTC. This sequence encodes CSASPPVAGVETQYF.

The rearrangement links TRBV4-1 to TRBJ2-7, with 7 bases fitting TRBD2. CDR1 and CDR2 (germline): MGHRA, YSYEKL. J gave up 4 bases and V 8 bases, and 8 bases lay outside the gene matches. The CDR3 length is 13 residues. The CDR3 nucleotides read TGCGCCAGCTCACTTGGGGGGGGGTACGAGCAGTACTTC. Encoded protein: CASSLGGGYEQYF.